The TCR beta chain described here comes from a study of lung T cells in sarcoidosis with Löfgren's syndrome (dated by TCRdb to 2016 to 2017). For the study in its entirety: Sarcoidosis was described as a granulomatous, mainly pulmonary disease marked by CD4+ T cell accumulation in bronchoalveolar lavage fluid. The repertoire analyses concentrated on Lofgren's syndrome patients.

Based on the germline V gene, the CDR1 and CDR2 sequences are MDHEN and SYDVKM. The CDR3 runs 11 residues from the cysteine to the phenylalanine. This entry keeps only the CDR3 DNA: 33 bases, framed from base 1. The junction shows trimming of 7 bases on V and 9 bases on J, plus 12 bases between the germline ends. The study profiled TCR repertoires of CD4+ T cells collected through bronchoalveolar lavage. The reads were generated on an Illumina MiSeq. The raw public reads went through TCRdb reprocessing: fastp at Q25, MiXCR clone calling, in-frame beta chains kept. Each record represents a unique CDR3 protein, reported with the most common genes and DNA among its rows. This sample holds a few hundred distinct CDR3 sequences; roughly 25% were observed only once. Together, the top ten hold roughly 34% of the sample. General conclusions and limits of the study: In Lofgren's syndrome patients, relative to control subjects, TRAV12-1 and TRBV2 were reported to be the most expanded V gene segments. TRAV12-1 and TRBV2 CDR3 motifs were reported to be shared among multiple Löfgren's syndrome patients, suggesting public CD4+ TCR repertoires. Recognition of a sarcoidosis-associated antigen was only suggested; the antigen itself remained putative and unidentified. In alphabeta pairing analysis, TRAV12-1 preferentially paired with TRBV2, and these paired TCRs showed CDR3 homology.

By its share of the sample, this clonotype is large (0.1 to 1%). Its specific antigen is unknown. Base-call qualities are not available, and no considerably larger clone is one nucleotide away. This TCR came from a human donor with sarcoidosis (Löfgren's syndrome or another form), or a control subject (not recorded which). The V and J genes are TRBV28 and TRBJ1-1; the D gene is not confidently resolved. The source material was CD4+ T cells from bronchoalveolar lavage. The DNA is TGTGCCAGCACCAACAATCGGAAAGCTTTCTTT. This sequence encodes CASTNNRKAFF.